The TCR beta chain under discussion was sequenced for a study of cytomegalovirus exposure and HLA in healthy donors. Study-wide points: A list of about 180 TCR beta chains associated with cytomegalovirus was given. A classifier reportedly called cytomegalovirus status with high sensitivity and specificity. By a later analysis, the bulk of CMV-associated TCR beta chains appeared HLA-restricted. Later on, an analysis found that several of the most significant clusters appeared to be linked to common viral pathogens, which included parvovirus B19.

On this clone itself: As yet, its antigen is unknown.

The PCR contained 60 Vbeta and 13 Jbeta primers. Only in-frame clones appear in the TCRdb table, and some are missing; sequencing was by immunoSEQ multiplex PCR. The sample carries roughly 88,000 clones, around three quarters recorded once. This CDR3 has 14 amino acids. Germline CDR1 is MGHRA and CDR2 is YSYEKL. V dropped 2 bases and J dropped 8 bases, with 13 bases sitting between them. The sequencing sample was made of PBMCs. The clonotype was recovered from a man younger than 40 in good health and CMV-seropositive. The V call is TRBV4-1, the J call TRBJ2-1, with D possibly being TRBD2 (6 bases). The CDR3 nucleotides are TGCGCCAGCAGCCAATTCTCCGGGAGTCATGAGCAGTTCTTC. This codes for CASSQFSGSHEQFF.